This TCR beta chain was found in a study of T cell responses to AZD1222 COVID-19 vaccine. Study conclusions and caveats: In a largely white British group with more females than males, clonal diversity was possibly underestimated. Breadth and depth of Spike-specific TCRs rose after two AZD1222 doses. None of the repertoires were sampled until the peak T cell response had passed.

Clones were read by immunoSEQ multiplex PCR, and TCRdb kept only the in-frame ones, dropping some. The sample has 100,000 to 110,000 clones, about 87% seen once. CDR1 is MGHRA, CDR2 YSYEKL, per germline. The length of the CDR3 is 14 residues. Trimming removed 5 bases at V and 2 bases at J, with 12 bases between. Remarks on this clone: Its antigen is not identified.

Material: peripheral blood, obtained on day 0 of AZD1222 vaccination. This clonotype was obtained from an adult in good health. The chain carries TRBV4-1 and TRBJ1-1; the D is unclear. This CDR3 is CASSGGQTNTEAFF. The CDR3 nucleotides read TGCGCCAGCAGCGGCGGGCAGACAAACACTGAAGCTTTCTTT.